This T cell receptor beta chain was identified in a study of T cell responses to AZD1222 COVID-19 vaccine. Assay: immunoSEQ multiplex PCR; the TCRdb copy retains only in-frame clones and omits some. Here the sample spans about 78,000 clones, roughly 87% being singletons. Concerning this clone itself: The antigen is undetermined.

Study results and caveats: Elevations in Spike-specific TCR breadth and depth followed administration of two AZD1222 doses. Nearly half of spike-specific TCRs reportedly go after variant regions that carry no mutations.

The source was peripheral blood, collected on day 0 of MenACWY control vaccination. This clonotype originated in an adult in good health.

The CDR3 coding sequence is TGTGCCAGCAGCTTCGGGCAGGTAATCACTGAAGCTTTCTTT. This codes for CASSFGQVITEAFF. V and J are TRBV11-2 and TRBJ1-1; D call uncertain. Germline CDR1 SGHAT, CDR2 FQNNGV. The CDR3 runs 14 residues. V shed 3 bases and J shed 4 bases, with 12 bases lying between them.